This passage covers 30 T cell receptor beta chains from one sample sequenced in a study of somatic mutations in cytotoxic T cells in rheumatoid arthritis. Sequencing was performed with immunoSEQ multiplex PCR; in TCRdb, only in-frame clones are kept and a portion is missing. The sample gives about 15,000 clones, just under 80% of which show up once; around a sixth is in the top ten. Sample: CD8+ T cells sorted from blood. Receptors were obtained from an adult with rheumatoid arthritis.

The chain employs TRBV7-9 and TRBJ2-1; possibly TRBD1 or TRBD2 for D (6 bases each). Germline loops: CDR1 SEHNR, CDR2 FQNEAQ (reference sequence). The CDR3 length is 13 residues. Between the trimmed V and J ends, which lost 5 bases and 10 bases, there was a span of 15 bases. The CDR3 bases are TGTGCCAGCAGCCCCCGGGGGCGGACGGAGCAGTTCTTC. It codes for CASSPRGRTEQFF.

The chain is built from TRBV5-4 and TRBJ2-1; 9 nucleotides align to TRBD1. The CDR3 loop spans 12 amino acids. J lost 9 bases, V lost 3 bases, and 1 base had no gene match. Germline values: CDR1 SGHNT, CDR2 YYREEE (reference sequence). CDR3 residues: CASSYRGREQFF. CDR3 bases: TGTGCCAGCAGCTACAGGGGGCGTGAGCAGTTCTTC.

V gene TRBV13 combines with J gene TRBJ1-5; tentatively, D is TRBD1 (5 bases). CDR1 is PRHDT and CDR2 is FYEKMQ in the germline V gene (reference sequence). Trimming cost V 2 bases and J 5 bases, with 7 bases left between them. This CDR3 contains 13 residues. The CDR3: CASSLRGDQPQHF. CDR3 bases: TGTGCCAGCAGCTTAAGAGGGGATCAGCCCCAGCATTTT.

The rearrangement joins TRBV4-1 to TRBJ2-7; D remains unclear. Germline V gene data show CDR1 as MGHRA and CDR2 as YSYEKL. V was pared by 1 base and J by 2 bases, with 9 bases between. CDR3 length equals 14 residues. CDR3: CASSQGGSPYEQYF. In nucleotides, the CDR3 is TGCGCCAGCAGCCAAGGGGGATCCCCCTACGAGCAGTACTTC.

The chain recombines TRBV21-1 with TRBJ1-5. TRBV21-1 is a known pseudogene. CDR3 length: 17 residues. Here the CDR3 reads CASSKEREGRSNQPQHF. CDR3 nucleotide sequence: TGTGCCAGCAGCAAAGAAAGGGAGGGCCGTAGCAATCAGCCCCAGCATTTT.

This chain connects TRBV11-2 to TRBJ2-7, with 12 nucleotides matching TRBD1. The V gene's germline CDR1 is SGHAT and CDR2 FQNNGV. The CDR3 is 18 amino acids. V was pared by 1 base and J by 6 bases, with 13 bases of the junction left unmatched. This chain's CDR3 is CASSLGGGVGTGGPEQYF. The CDR3 region has the DNA TGTGCCAGCAGCTTAGGAGGGGGGGTGGGGACAGGGGGCCCCGAGCAGTACTTC.

This sequence joins TRBV6-5 and TRBJ1-2; D uncertain. CDR1 MNHEY and CDR2 SVGAGI come from the germline V gene. The CDR3 is 14 residues long. Trimming left V 6 bases short and J 2 bases short, with 13 bases between. The CDR3 spells CASSHGSLNYGYTF. Here the CDR3 DNA reads TGTGCCAGCAGCCACGGCAGTCTCAACTATGGCTACACCTTC.

The J gene is TRBJ2-5, the V gene TRBV6-5; D is unresolved. Germline-derived CDR1 and CDR2 are MNHEY and SVGAGI. V lost 5 bases and J 1 base, leaving 8 bases between the germline ends. The CDR3 is 13 amino acids. The CDR3 DNA reads as TGTGCCAGCAGTCGCTACCTCCAAGAGACCCAGTACTTC. This translates into CASSRYLQETQYF.

Only a few counts were recorded for this clone. The chain has TRBV7-9 and TRBJ2-5; 8 nucleotides align to TRBD2. The trim removed 5 bases at V and 1 base at J, leaving 9 bases unmatched. Germline values: CDR1 SEHNR, CDR2 FQNEAQ (reference sequence). This CDR3 is built from 16 residues. The CDR3 DNA follows: TGTGCCAGCAGCGAGGACTTCGCGGGGGGCCAAGAGACCCAGTACTTC. Translated, it gives CASSEDFAGGQETQYF. The full variable domain, its missing parts supplied by reference TRBV7-9 and TRBJ2-5, is DTGVSQNPRHKITKRGQNVTFRCDPISEHNRLYWYRQTLGQGPEFLTYFQNEAQLEKSRLLSDRFSAERPKGSFSTLEIQRTEQGDSAMYLCASSEDFAGGQETQYFGPGTRLLVL.

A remark on this clone: The germline gene is not matched at one end of the junction; a read error may be the cause. The CDR3, as DNA: TGTGCCAGCAGCCTAGCAGGGAGGACCGGGGAGCTGTTTTTT. Residues: CASSLAGRTGELFF. The J gene is TRBJ2-2, the V gene TRBV7-9; D may be TRBD2 (6 bases). Looked up from germline, CDR1 is SEHNR and CDR2 is FQNEAQ (reference sequence). This CDR3 is built from 14 residues.

The chain combines TRBV11-2 with TRBJ1-1; tentatively, D is TRBD1 (5 bases). V was cut by 5 bases and J by 0 bases, with 13 bases left in between. This CDR3 spans 15 amino acids. CDR1 and CDR2 (germline): SGHAT, FQNNGV. In nucleotides, the CDR3 is TGTGCCAGCAGCCTAAGGGACTTTGTGAACACTGAAGCTTTCTTT. Translated, it gives CASSLRDFVNTEAFF.

The genes are TRBV19 and TRBJ1-5; D perhaps matches TRBD1 (5 bases). The CDR3 spans 12 residues. The germline V and J ends were trimmed by 1 base and 15 bases, with 13 bases remaining between them. Germline values: CDR1 LNHDA, CDR2 SQIVND (reference sequence). The CDR3 here is CASSIGGGKWHF. DNA for the CDR3: TGTGCCAGTAGTATAGGGGGGGGGAAGTGGCATTTT.

V and J are TRBV4-1 and TRBJ1-2, with D possibly TRBD1 on 6 matching bases. V lost 0 bases and J 3 bases, leaving 11 bases between the germline ends. CDR3 size: 15 residues. Looked up from germline, CDR1 is MGHRA and CDR2 is YSYEKL. This CDR3 is CASSQDSGDYYGYTF. CDR3 DNA sequence: TGCGCCAGCAGCCAAGATTCAGGGGACTACTATGGCTACACCTTC.

This clone was seen a handful of times. This chain connects TRBV7-6 to TRBJ1-2; tentatively, D is TRBD1 (6 bases). V lost 5 bases to trimming and J lost 2 bases, with 12 bases between them. The germline CDR1 and CDR2 sequences are SGHVS and FNYEAQ. The CDR3 sequence is 14 residues long. CDR3 coding DNA: TGTGCCAGCAGCCCCCGGGACACAAACTATGGCTACACCTTC. It specifies CASSPRDTNYGYTF.

The rearrangement links TRBV5-1 to TRBJ1-1; D may be TRBD1 (5 bases). The V end was cut by 3 bases, the J end by 8 bases, with 11 bases between. Germline V gene lookup returns CDR1 SGHRS and CDR2 YFSETQ. CDR3 length: 12 residues. The CDR3 sequence: CASSSGTPEAFF. CDR3 sequence (DNA): TGCGCCAGCAGCTCCGGGACGCCGGAAGCTTTCTTT.

V gene TRBV5-8 combines with J gene TRBJ1-1, with a possible D match to TRBD1 (6 bases). This CDR3 comprises 16 residues. V was shortened by 5 bases and J by 10 bases, with 27 bases between the two germline ends. Germline assignment: CDR1 SGHTS and CDR2 YDEGEE. The CDR3, as DNA: TGTGCCAGCAGACCCTACAGGGCAACCTACCAACAGGGAGCTTTCTTT. It translates to CASRPYRATYQQGAFF. The entire variable domain, with the rest obtained from reference TRBV5-8 and TRBJ1-1, is as follows: EAGVTQSPTHLIKTRGQQATLRCSPISGHTSVYWYQQALGLGLQFLLWYDEGEERNRGNFPPRFSGRQFPNYSSELNVNALELEDSALYLCASRPYRATYQQGAFFGQGTRLTVV.

This sequence joins TRBV5-1 and TRBJ1-1; D is uncertain. Germline assignment: CDR1 SGHRS and CDR2 YFSETQ. The length of the CDR3 is 16 residues. Deletions cut 0 bases from V and 0 bases from J, with 12 bases between. In DNA form, the CDR3 reads TGCGCCAGCAGCTTGGATGTCAGTCTGATGAACACTGAAGCTTTCTTT. This gives the protein CASSLDVSLMNTEAFF.

This sequence joins TRBV5-1 and TRBJ1-1, with D possibly matching TRBD1 (5 bases). This CDR3 contains 11 residues. Germline V lookup: CDR1 SGHRS, CDR2 YFSETQ. Trimming took 3 bases from V and 8 from J, leaving 8 bases between them. The DNA for the CDR3 is TGCGCCAGCAGCTACGGGGCCGAAGCTTTCTTT. It codes for CASSYGAEAFF. Looking up the rest from reference TRBV5-1 and TRBJ1-1 gives the full variable domain: KAGVTQTPRYLIKTRGQQVTLSCSPISGHRSVSWYQQTPGQGLQFLFEYFSETQRNKGNFPGRFSGRQFSNSRSEMNVSTLELGDSALYLCASSYGAEAFFGQGTRLTVV.

This clone was seen once. The chain uses TRBV7-6 and TRBJ1-3; D unresolved. The V end lost 2 bases, the J end lost 1 base, and 15 bases lay between the germline ends. The CDR3 is 17 amino acids. Germline CDR1 and CDR2: SGHVS and FNYEAQ. CDR3 DNA sequence: TGTGCCAGCAGCTTAAGCCGGATGAAGGTGTCTGGAAACACCATATATTTT. Encoded protein: CASSLSRMKVSGNTIYF.

The chain combines TRBV5-1 with TRBJ1-3; D is ambiguous. The CDR3 covers 11 residues. CDR1 is SGHRS, CDR2 YFSETQ, per germline. With 6 bases removed from V and 4 bases from J, the gap between germline ends came to 5 bases. The CDR3 DNA is TGCGCCAGCACATGGGGAAACACCATATATTTT. Its translation is CASTWGNTIYF.

J is TRBJ2-2 and V is TRBV11-2; 7 bases align to TRBD2. This CDR3 has 15 residues. CDR1 is SGHAT, CDR2 FQNNGV, per germline. With V trimmed by 5 bases and J by 7 bases, 10 bases remained unmatched. In nucleotides, the CDR3 is TGTGCCAGCAGCCTGATGGGGGGGACGGGCGGGGAGCTGTTTTTT. Its protein product is CASSLMGGTGGELFF. Together with reference TRBV11-2 and TRBJ2-2, the CDR3 gives the full variable domain: EAGVAQSPRYKIIEKRQSVAFWCNPISGHATLYWYQQILGQGPKLLIQFQNNGVVDDSQLPKDRFSAERLKGVDSTLKIQPAKLEDSAVYLCASSLMGGTGGELFFGEGSRLTVL.

This clone came up once. The chain joins TRBV6-5 to TRBJ2-1; D is unresolved. The germline gives CDR1 MNHEY, CDR2 SVGAGI. The V end was cut by 0 bases, the J end by 6 bases, with 15 bases between. The CDR3 spans 16 residues. CDR3 bases: TGTGCCAGCAGTTACTCGATTCCTTCGGGCGGCAATGAGCAGTTCTTC. Encoded protein: CASSYSIPSGGNEQFF.

This chain links TRBV6-5 with TRBJ2-1; tentatively, D is TRBD1 or TRBD2 (5 bases each). This CDR3 comprises 15 residues. Per germline, CDR1 MNHEY and CDR2 SVGAGI. The ends were cut back, 5 bases at V and 2 bases at J, with 13 bases in the middle. DNA of the CDR3: TGTGCCAGCAGTCCGGGACGGGTTACCTACAATGAGCAGTTCTTC. Amino acid sequence: CASSPGRVTYNEQFF.

This clone was recorded a few times. The rearrangement uses TRBV14 and TRBJ2-7, with TRBD1 matching 8 bases. Trimming took 5 bases from V and 5 from J; bases not matched to a gene: 5. The V gene's germline CDR1 is SGHDN and CDR2 FVKESK. The length of the CDR3 is 13 residues. CDR3 DNA sequence: TGTGCCAGCAGCTTTCAGGGGGCCCACGAGCAGTACTTC. Protein sequence: CASSFQGAHEQYF. Variable domain in full (rest from reference TRBV14 and TRBJ2-7): EAGVTQFPSHSVIEKGQTVTLRCDPISGHDNLYWYRRVMGKEIKFLLHFVKESKQDESGMPNNRFLAERTGGTYSTLKVQPAELEDSGVYFCASSFQGAHEQYFGPGTRLTVT.

The V and J genes are TRBV6-5 and TRBJ2-7; D gene uncertain. The CDR3 covers 15 residues. Germline V gives CDR1 MNHEY, CDR2 SVGAGI. The V gene lost 3 bases and the J gene lost 5 bases, with 17 bases spanning the gap. CDR3 protein: CASSYYPLGFNEQYF. The CDR3 region has the DNA TGTGCCAGCAGTTATTACCCTCTGGGATTCAACGAGCAGTACTTC.

V is TRBV9 and J is TRBJ1-1, with TRBD1 as a possible D gene (5 bases). V lost 4 bases and J 1 base, leaving 14 bases between the germline ends. The CDR3 is 15 amino acids. Per germline, CDR1 SGDLS and CDR2 YYNGEE. CDR3 sequence: CASSPRLGENTEAFF. The CDR3 nucleotides are TGTGCCAGCAGCCCCCGGTTGGGGGAGAACACTGAAGCTTTCTTT. Based on the CDR3 plus reference TRBV9 and TRBJ1-1, the full variable domain is DSGVTQTPKHLITATGQRVTLRCSPRSGDLSVYWYQQSLDQGLQFLIQYYNGEERAKGNILERFSAQQFPDLHSELNLSSLELGDSALYFCASSPRLGENTEAFFGQGTRLTVV.

J is TRBJ2-7 and V is TRBV11-2, with 8 bases that match TRBD1. Germline CDR1 and CDR2: SGHAT and FQNNGV. After removal of 0 bases from V and 4 bases from J, the junction contained 5 bases not matched to a gene. The CDR3 sequence is 15 residues long. The CDR3 reads CASSLDWTGLYEQYF. Here the CDR3 DNA reads TGTGCCAGCAGCTTAGATTGGACAGGGTTGTACGAGCAGTACTTC.

V gene TRBV7-8 combines with J gene TRBJ2-5, with 10 bases lining up with TRBD2. V lost 4 bases to trimming and J lost 5 bases; unmatched junction nucleotides: 7. The CDR3 runs 15 residues. From germline, CDR1 is SGHVS and CDR2 FQNEAQ. The CDR3 reads CASSSERGGRETQYF. The CDR3, as DNA: TGTGCCAGCAGCTCAGAGCGGGGGGGCCGGGAGACCCAGTACTTC.

This clone came up once. V gene TRBV19 combines with J gene TRBJ1-1; D is ambiguous. Germline lookup yields CDR1 LNHDA and CDR2 SQIVND (reference sequence). The CDR3 extends over 15 amino acids. Trimming pared 7 bases from V and 5 bases from J, leaving 20 bases between. The CDR3 is CASTPGGLGWTEAFF. The CDR3 nucleotides read TGTGCCAGTACCCCCGGCGGCCTGGGGTGGACTGAAGCTTTCTTT.

The rearrangement joins TRBV9 to TRBJ1-1; 7 bases match TRBD1. The trim removed 4 bases at V and 4 bases at J, leaving 7 bases unmatched. The CDR3 totals 14 residues. The germline CDR1 and CDR2 sequences are SGDLS and YYNGEE. The chain's CDR3 is CASSIQQGTTEAFF. The CDR3 DNA reads TGTGCCAGCAGCATACAACAGGGGACCACTGAAGCTTTCTTT.